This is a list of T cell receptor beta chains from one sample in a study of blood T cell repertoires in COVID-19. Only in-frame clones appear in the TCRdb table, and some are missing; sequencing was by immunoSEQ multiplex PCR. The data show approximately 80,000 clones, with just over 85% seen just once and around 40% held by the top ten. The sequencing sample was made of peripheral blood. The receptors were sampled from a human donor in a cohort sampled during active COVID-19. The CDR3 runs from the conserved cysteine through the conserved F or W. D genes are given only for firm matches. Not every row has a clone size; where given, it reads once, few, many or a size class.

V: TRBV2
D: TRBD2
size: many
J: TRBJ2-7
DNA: TGTGCCACAGGGACTAGCGGCTCCTACGAGCAGTACTTC
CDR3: CATGTSGSYEQYF

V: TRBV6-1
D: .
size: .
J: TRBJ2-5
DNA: TGTGCCAGCAGTGAGGCCAGAAACCAGTACTTC
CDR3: CASSEARNQYF

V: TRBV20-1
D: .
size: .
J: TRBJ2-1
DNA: TGCAGTGCTAGTAAGGGGGAGTGGTACAATGAGCAGTTCTTC
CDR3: CSASKGEWYNEQFF

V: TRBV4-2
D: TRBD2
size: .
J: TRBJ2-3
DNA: TGTGCCAGCAGCCAACGAGCGGGGGCTAGCACAGATACGCAGTATTTT
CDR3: CASSQRAGASTDTQYF

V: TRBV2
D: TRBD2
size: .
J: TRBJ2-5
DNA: TGTGCCAGCAGTCCGGGACTAGCAGAAGGGACCCAGTACTTC
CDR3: CASSPGLAEGTQYF

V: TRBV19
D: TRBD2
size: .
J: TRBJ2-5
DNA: TGTGCCAGTAGTATCGTAACTAGCGGGAGGGCCGGTGAAGAGACCCAGTACTTC
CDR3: CASSIVTSGRAGEETQYF

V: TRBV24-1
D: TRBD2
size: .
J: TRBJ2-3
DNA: TGTGCCACCTCTATCCCGGGACTAGCGGGAGCGACGCAGTATTTT
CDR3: CATSIPGLAGATQYF

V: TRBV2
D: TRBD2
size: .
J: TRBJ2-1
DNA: TGTGCCAGCAGAGAGGGACTAGCGGGAGTGTCCAATGAGCAGTTCTTC
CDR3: CASREGLAGVSNEQFF

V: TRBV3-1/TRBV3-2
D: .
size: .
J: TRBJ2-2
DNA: TGTGCCAGCAGCCAAGTTGCGGGGCCTGCCGGGGAGCTGTTTTTT
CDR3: CASSQVAGPAGELFF

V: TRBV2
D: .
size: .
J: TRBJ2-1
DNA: TGTGCCAGCAGTGACGGGCTGGGCGGGGACGATGAGCAGTTCTTC
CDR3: CASSDGLGGDDEQFF

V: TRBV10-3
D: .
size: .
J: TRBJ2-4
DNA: TGTGCCATCAGTGAGTCGGGAGAGGCCAAAAACATTCAGTACTTC
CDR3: CAISESGEAKNIQYF

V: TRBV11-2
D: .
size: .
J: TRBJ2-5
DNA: TGTGCCAGCAGTAATACAGGGGTGGAGGGGACCCAGTACTTC
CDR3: CASSNTGVEGTQYF

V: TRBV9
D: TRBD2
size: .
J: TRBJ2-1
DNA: TGTGCCAGCAGCCCCGGGGGGAACAATGAGCAGTTCTTC
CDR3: CASSPGGNNEQFF

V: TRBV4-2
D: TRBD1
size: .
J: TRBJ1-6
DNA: TGTGCCAGCAGCCAAGTGGGACAGCTTAATTCACCCCTCCACTTT
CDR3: CASSQVGQLNSPLHF

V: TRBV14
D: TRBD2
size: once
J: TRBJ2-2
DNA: TGTGCCAGCAGCCAAGAAGTCCTAGCGGGGGTTGCCGGGGAGCTGTTTTTT
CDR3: CASSQEVLAGVAGELFF

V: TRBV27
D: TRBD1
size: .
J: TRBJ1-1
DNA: TGTGCCAGCAGACAGGGGAGCACTGAAGCTTTCTTT
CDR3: CASRQGSTEAFF

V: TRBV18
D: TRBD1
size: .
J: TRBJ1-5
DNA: TGTGCCAGCTCACCACCGTATCCCAATTCAGGGGGCTGGATTGGCAATCAGCCCCAGCATTTT
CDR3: CASSPPYPNSGGWIGNQPQHF

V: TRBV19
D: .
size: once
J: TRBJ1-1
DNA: TGTGCCAGCAGTACGGTCAGGGAAAACACTGAAGCTTTCTTT
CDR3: CASSTVRENTEAFF

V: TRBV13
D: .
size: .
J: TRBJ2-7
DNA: TGTGCCAGCAGCGAACTTAGTTTCGAGCAGTACTTC
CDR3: CASSELSFEQYF

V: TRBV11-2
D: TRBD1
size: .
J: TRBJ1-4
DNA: TGTGCCAGCAGCCAAGGACAGGGAGCCTTTAATGAAAAACTGTTTTTT
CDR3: CASSQGQGAFNEKLFF

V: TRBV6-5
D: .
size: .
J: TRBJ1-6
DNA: TGTGCCAGCAAGCCACAGGGAAATTCACCCCTCCACTTT
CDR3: CASKPQGNSPLHF

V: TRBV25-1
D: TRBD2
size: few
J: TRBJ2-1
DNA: TGTGCCAGCAGTGAATCAGTAGCGGGAGTCTATGAGCAGTTCTTC
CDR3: CASSESVAGVYEQFF

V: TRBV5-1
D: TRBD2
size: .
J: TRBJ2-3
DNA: TGCGCCAGCAGTCGTCTAGCGGGGGGGCGTGGAGATACGCAGTATTTT
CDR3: CASSRLAGGRGDTQYF

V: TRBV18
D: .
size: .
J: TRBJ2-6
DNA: TGTGCCAGCTCACTGGGGCCTGGGGCCAACGTCCTGACTTTC
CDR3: CASSLGPGANVLTF

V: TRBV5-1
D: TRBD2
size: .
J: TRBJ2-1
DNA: TGCGCCAGCAGTCCGACGGGAGGCCAATACAATGAGCAGTTCTTC
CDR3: CASSPTGGQYNEQFF

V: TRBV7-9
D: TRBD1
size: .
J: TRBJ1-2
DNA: TGTGCCAGCAGCTTAGCCCGACAGGGGGGAACCGGCTACACCTTC
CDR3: CASSLARQGGTGYTF

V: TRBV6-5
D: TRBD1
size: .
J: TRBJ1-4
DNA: TGTGCCAGCAGCGCCGGACAGGGCGGTGAAAAACTGTTTTTT
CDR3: CASSAGQGGEKLFF

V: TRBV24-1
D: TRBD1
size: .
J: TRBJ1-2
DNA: TGTGCCACCAGTGATACCGGGACAGGGGACCCCTATGGCTACACCTTC
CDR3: CATSDTGTGDPYGYTF

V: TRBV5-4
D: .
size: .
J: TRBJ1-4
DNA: TGTGCCAGCAGCCCGAAGCAGGGCTTGGGTAATGAAAAACTGTTTTTT
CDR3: CASSPKQGLGNEKLFF

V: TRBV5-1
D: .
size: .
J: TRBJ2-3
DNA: TGCGCCAGCAGCTTGGAGGGCGGGGAGTTAAGTACGCAGTATTTT
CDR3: CASSLEGGELSTQYF

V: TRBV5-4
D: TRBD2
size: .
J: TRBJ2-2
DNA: TGTGCCAGCAGCCTACCGACTAGCTCGGCCGGGGAGCTGTTTTTT
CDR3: CASSLPTSSAGELFF

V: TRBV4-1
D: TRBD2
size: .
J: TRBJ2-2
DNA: TGCGCCAGCAGCCGCACTAGCGGGCGCACCGGGGAGCTGTTTTTT
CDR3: CASSRTSGRTGELFF

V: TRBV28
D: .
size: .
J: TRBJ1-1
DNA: TGTGCCAGCAGCACCGCGGGGGTTCTCGCACACTTT
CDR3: CASSTAGVLAHF

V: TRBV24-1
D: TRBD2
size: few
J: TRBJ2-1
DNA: TGTGCCACCAGTGATAGATTTAAGACTAGCGGGAGAAAAGGGCAATACAATGAGCAGTTCTTC
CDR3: CATSDRFKTSGRKGQYNEQFF

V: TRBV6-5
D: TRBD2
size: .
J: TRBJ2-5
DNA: TGTGCCAGCAGGGGACTAGCTCAAGAGACCCAGTACTTC
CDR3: CASRGLAQETQYF

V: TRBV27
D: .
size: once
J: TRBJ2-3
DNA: TGTGCCAGCAGTTTATCGGTCGGGACAGATACGCAGTATTTT
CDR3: CASSLSVGTDTQYF

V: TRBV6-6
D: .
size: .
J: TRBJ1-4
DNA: TGTGCCAGCAATCCCGGGGGGGCTAATGAAAAACTGTTTTTT
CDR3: CASNPGGANEKLFF